A selection of T cell receptor beta chains follows, all from one sample in a study of blood T cells in healthy people across ages. TCRdb recomputed calls from the 5' RACE reads with MiXCR, one row per CDR3 protein. The sample includes around 990,000 distinct CDR3 sequences, under 30% of them seen just once. These sequences were also reported in another study, on T cells of mothers and their children.

Sequenced sample: blood. These receptors came from a girl aged 2-10 years in good health. Both conserved end residues are part of each CDR3. A D gene is named only where the DNA matches it firmly. Expanded clones get a size class; other rows say once, few or many, or leave the size out.

clone_size	v_call	j_call	d_call	cdr3_nt	cdr3_aa
-	TRBV5-4	TRBJ1-1	-	TGTGCCAGCAGCTTGGCGTCGGTTGACACTGAAGCTTTCTTT	CASSLASVDTEAFF
few	TRBV5-7	TRBJ2-1	-	TGTGCCAGCCCTCTTACTAGCATCCATGAGCAGTTCTTC	CASPLTSIHEQFF
few	TRBV29-1	TRBJ2-7	TRBD2	TGCAGCGTTCTTAAACTAGCGGGGGTCTCCTACGAGCAGTACTTC	CSVLKLAGVSYEQYF
few	TRBV20-1	TRBJ2-7	TRBD1	TGCAGTGTGGAGGACAGGGGGCGAGCTTCGGGCGAGCAGTACTTC	CSVEDRGRASGEQYF
-	TRBV6-2/TRBV6-3	TRBJ2-2	-	TGTGCCAGCAGTTACGTCTTCATCCCAATCAACACCGGGGAGCTGTTTTTT	CASSYVFIPINTGELFF
-	TRBV6-2/TRBV6-3	TRBJ1-1	TRBD1	TGTGCCAGCAGGAGCCCCGGACAGGGTACGACTGAAGCTTTCTTT	CASRSPGQGTTEAFF
-	TRBV4-1	TRBJ1-4	-	TGCGCCAGCAGCCAAGATATACATCCCGCTGAAAAACTGTTTTTT	CASSQDIHPAEKLFF
-	TRBV6-5	TRBJ2-1	TRBD2	TGTGCCAGCAGTTACGCTCTAGCGGGAGGTTCCAATGAGCAGTTCTTC	CASSYALAGGSNEQFF
few	TRBV6-1	TRBJ1-5	TRBD1	TGTGCCAGCAGTGACAGGGGGGGTCAGCCCCAGCATTTT	CASSDRGGQPQHF
-	TRBV7-9	TRBJ2-5	-	TGTGCCAGCAGCGCGGAAAGCGGGTGGGTGGAGACCCAGTACTTC	CASSAESGWVETQYF
-	TRBV7-9	TRBJ2-7	TRBD2	TGTGCCACCACGCGGGTAGCGGGGGGTACCGAGCAGTACTTC	CATTRVAGGTEQYF
few	TRBV27	TRBJ1-6	TRBD1	TGTGCCAGCAGTTCCATATCGGACAGGGGGAGTTCACCCCTCCACTTT	CASSSISDRGSSPLHF
many	TRBV4-3	TRBJ2-5	-	TGCGCCAGCAGCCAAGAATTTATGGACGAAGGGTTCTTC	CASSQEFMDEGFF
few	TRBV11-2	TRBJ2-6	-	TGTGCCAGCAGCCCCACGCGGGCGTTTGGGGCCAACGTCCTGACTTTC	CASSPTRAFGANVLTF
-	TRBV28	TRBJ1-2	-	TGTGCAAGTAAACCGCCAAGTAATAACTATGGCTACACCTTC	CASKPPSNNYGYTF
few	TRBV20-1	TRBJ2-7	TRBD1	TGCAGTGCTAGAGGGCAGGGGGCAGGAGAGCAGTACTTC	CSARGQGAGEQYF
many	TRBV4-1	TRBJ2-1	TRBD2	TGCGCCAGCAGCCAAGATCAGGTCGGGACTAGTTGGAGCAATGAGCAGTTCTTC	CASSQDQVGTSWSNEQFF
few	TRBV28	TRBJ2-1	-	TGTGCCAGCAGTGGCCGAGGGGAGCCCTACAATGAGCAGTTCTTC	CASSGRGEPYNEQFF
-	TRBV6-5	TRBJ1-1	-	TGTGCCAGCAGAGATCTGTCAACAGGGACCCCCGTAGCTGAAGCTTTCTTT	CASRDLSTGTPVAEAFF
-	TRBV7-2	TRBJ2-2	TRBD1	TGTGCCAGCAGCGCCATGGGACAGGGGACCGGGGAGCTGTTTTTT	CASSAMGQGTGELFF
-	TRBV7-9	TRBJ1-4	-	TGTGCCAGCAGCTCCCGAGCTCCAACTAATGAAAAACTGTTTTTT	CASSSRAPTNEKLFF
-	TRBV9	TRBJ2-1	-	TGTGCCAGCAGCCATGGGGTGAGGGAGGAGGGCTCCTACAATGAGCAGTTCTTC	CASSHGVREEGSYNEQFF
few	TRBV11-3	TRBJ2-4	-	TGTGCCAGCAGCTTGACTAATCTAGCCAAAAACATTCAGTACTTC	CASSLTNLAKNIQYF
few	TRBV5-1	TRBJ1-5	-	TGCGCCAGCAGCCTACCCGGGAGCGGCAACACAGATACGCAGCATTTT	CASSLPGSGNTDTQHF
few	TRBV9	TRBJ2-1	TRBD2	TGTGCCAGCAGCGCCCCCGCGGGGGGGATTGAGCAGTTCTTC	CASSAPAGGIEQFF
few	TRBV28	TRBJ2-7	-	TGTGCCAGCAGTGCCTCGGGACCTACGACCTACGAGCAGTACTTC	CASSASGPTTYEQYF
-	TRBV3-1	TRBJ2-6	-	TGTGCCAGCAGCCCCCGGGAAGGGATGTCAGGGGCCAACGTCCTGACTTTC	CASSPREGMSGANVLTF
-	TRBV6-6	TRBJ1-2	-	TGTGCCAGCAGTATCCCCCCGGGTGGGAATGGCTACACCTTC	CASSIPPGGNGYTF
few	TRBV12-5	TRBJ1-6	-	TGTGCTAGTGGTTTGGTCGATAATTCACCCCTCCACTTT	CASGLVDNSPLHF
few	TRBV28	TRBJ2-2	-	TGTGCCAGCAGTTTCGGCGGAGCTCCCGGGGAGCTGTTTTTT	CASSFGGAPGELFF
-	TRBV27	TRBJ2-1	-	TGTGCCAGCAGTTTTGTTGGTCTAGCAAGGGAGCAGTTCTTC	CASSFVGLAREQFF
-	TRBV15	TRBJ2-3	-	TGTGCCACCAGCAGAGATAGAAGCAAAGGGGCGGCAGATACGCAGTATTTT	CATSRDRSKGAADTQYF
few	TRBV28	TRBJ2-7	-	TGTGCCAGCAGTTTCATGGGCTTCTACGAGCAGTACTTC	CASSFMGFYEQYF
-	TRBV6-5	TRBJ1-4	TRBD1	TGTGCCAGCCGGGGCAGGGGGGCTAATGAAAAACTGTTTTTT	CASRGRGANEKLFF
few	TRBV7-2	TRBJ1-2	-	TGTGCCAGCAGTCCAGCGGGACGGCCAGCTTATGGCTACACCTTC	CASSPAGRPAYGYTF
-	TRBV5-1	TRBJ1-2	TRBD1	TGCGCCAGCAGTTGGGGACAGTCTAACTATGGCTACACCTTC	CASSWGQSNYGYTF
-	TRBV4-1	TRBJ1-1	-	TGCGCCACCGACTGGGCTTTCTTT	CATDWAFF
-	TRBV6-5	TRBJ2-1	-	TGTGCCAGCAGTTACGAGACAGAGACCTACAATGAGCAGTTCTTC	CASSYETETYNEQFF
few	TRBV7-2	TRBJ1-2	TRBD1	TGTGCCAGCAGCTTACGTGGGACAGGGGCTACGCTCGGCTACACCTTC	CASSLRGTGATLGYTF
once	TRBV7-7	TRBJ2-1	TRBD2	TGTGCTAGCAGCTCCGGACTAGCGGGAGGCCTTGAGCAGTTCTTC	CASSSGLAGGLEQFF
few	TRBV4-1	TRBJ2-5	-	TGCGCCAGCAGCCAAGATTCCCGGGGGCGAGAGACCCAGTACTTC	CASSQDSRGRETQYF
few	TRBV4-1	TRBJ2-1	TRBD1	TGCGCCAGCAGCCAGCCGGGACAGAGCTCCTACAATGAGCAGTTCTTC	CASSQPGQSSYNEQFF
-	TRBV7-9	TRBJ1-2	-	TGTGCCAGCAGCTTAACGGACAGCCCTAACTATGGCTACACCTTC	CASSLTDSPNYGYTF
-	TRBV4-1	TRBJ2-7	TRBD2	TGCGCCAGCAGCCAGAGGGAGACTAGCGTCACCTACGAGCAGTACTTC	CASSQRETSVTYEQYF
-	TRBV4-1	TRBJ2-7	TRBD1	TGCGCCAGCAGCCAGGGACAGCCACCTTACGAGCAGTACTTC	CASSQGQPPYEQYF
few	TRBV5-1	TRBJ2-7	-	TGCGCCAGCAGCTTCGTACCTTCCTACGAGCAGTACTTC	CASSFVPSYEQYF
-	TRBV7-2	TRBJ2-7	-	TGTGCCAGCAACAAGGGGGGCCAGTCCTACGAGCAGTACTTC	CASNKGGQSYEQYF
-	TRBV20-1	TRBJ2-7	TRBD1	TGCAGTGCAATAATCCACAGGGGCCTCTCCTACGAGCAGTACTTC	CSAIIHRGLSYEQYF
-	TRBV7-2	TRBJ2-3	-	TGTGCCAGCAGCGCTACTAGCCGGAGCATGGTTACGCAGTATTTT	CASSATSRSMVTQYF
few	TRBV20-1	TRBJ1-3	-	TGCAGTGCTCAACCATACAGAGGCTCTGGAAACACCATATATTTT	CSAQPYRGSGNTIYF